One sample yielded the 3 T cell receptor beta chains listed below, sequenced in a study of T cell responses to AZD1222 COVID-19 vaccine. Repertoires were generated with immunoSEQ multiplex PCR, while TCRdb's copy carries only in-frame clones and drops some. The table lists about 140,000 clones, roughly 90% of them singletons. The sequencing used peripheral blood, collected 28 days after the second AZD1222 dose. The receptors stem from an adult who received the AZD1222 COVID-19 vaccine.

V is TRBV7-2 and J is TRBJ1-6; TRBD1 agrees at 8 bases. With 3 bases clipped from V and 7 bases from J, the junction kept 8 bases outside the gene matches. CDR3 size: 16 residues. Germline CDR1 is SGHTA and CDR2 is FQGNSA. The CDR3 is CASSFTGQGGNSPLHF. The CDR3 DNA is TGTGCCAGCAGCTTTACTGGACAGGGAGGCAATTCACCCCTCCACTTT.

V and J are TRBV10-3 and TRBJ1-3; no firm D call. The germline V gene has CDR1 ENHRY and CDR2 SYGVKD. The length of the CDR3 is 15 residues. V gave up 4 bases and J gave up 1 base, with 11 bases separating them. DNA of the CDR3: TGTGCCATCAGTGTAGGCAACCCGTCTGGAAACACCATATATTTT. Amino acids: CAISVGNPSGNTIYF.

The chain uses TRBV6-2 or TRBV6-3 and TRBJ2-3; D gene ambiguous. The CDR3 has 12 residues. CDR1 and CDR2 (germline): MNHEY, SVGEGT. V was trimmed by 5 bases and J by 8 bases, leaving 11 bases between them. The CDR3 nucleotides are TGTGCCAGCAGTCCGACGGGCCTTACGCAGTATTTT. Its translation: CASSPTGLTQYF.